This TCR beta chain was sequenced during a study of blood T cell repertoires in COVID-19. Looking at the study overall: Italy, Spain and the United States were the sources of the convalescent and acute COVID-19 samples. PBMCs, B-cell-depleted T cells, or T cells provided the cDNA or gDNA that made up the material.

Per the study methods: Cell counts per sample came from amplifying reference gene primers. This table comes from immunoSEQ multiplex PCR, and its TCRdb copy is limited to in-frame clones, with some not included. V and J calls and clone size are copied from that table; D and trimming were computed from the DNA. The repertoire holds hundreds of thousands of clones, just over 85% seen once, with almost 4.5% in the top ten. This CDR3 region has 14 residues. The ends lost 7 bases at V and 3 bases at J; junction bases unmatched: 7. CDR1 is MNHEY and CDR2 is SVGAGI in the germline V gene. The chain recombines TRBV6-5 with TRBJ1-2; 8 bases line up with TRBD1. Sequenced sample: peripheral blood. The sequence came from a man in his fifties with acute or convalescent COVID-19. DNA of the CDR3: TGTGCCAGCATAAAGGACAGGGTCCACTATGGCTACACCTTC. This gives the protein CASIKDRVHYGYTF.